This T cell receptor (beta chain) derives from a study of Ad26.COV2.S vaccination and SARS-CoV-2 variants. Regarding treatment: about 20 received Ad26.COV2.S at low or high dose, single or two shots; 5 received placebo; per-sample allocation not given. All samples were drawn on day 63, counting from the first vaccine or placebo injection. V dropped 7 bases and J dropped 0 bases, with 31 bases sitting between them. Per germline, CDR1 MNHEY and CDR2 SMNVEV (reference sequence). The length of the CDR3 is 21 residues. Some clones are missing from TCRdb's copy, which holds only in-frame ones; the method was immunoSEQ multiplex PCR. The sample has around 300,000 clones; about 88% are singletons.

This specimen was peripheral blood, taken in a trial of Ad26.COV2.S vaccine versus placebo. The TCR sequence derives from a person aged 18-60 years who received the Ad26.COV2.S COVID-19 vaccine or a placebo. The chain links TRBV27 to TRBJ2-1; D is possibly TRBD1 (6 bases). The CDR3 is CASTILGIQGPGKGSYNEQFF. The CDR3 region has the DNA TGTGCCAGCACCATCCTCGGGATACAGGGCCCCGGGAAGGGCTCCTACAATGAGCAGTTCTTC.